Listed below are T cell receptor beta chains from one sample, sequenced in a study of beta chain features in type 1 diabetes. The repertoire was sequenced with immunoSEQ multiplex PCR; TCRdb's copy has only in-frame clones and lacks some. Of 300,000 to 450,000 clones listed, over 10% were seen once; the top ten hold 0.0095% to 0.012%. What was sequenced was naive CD4+ T cells from blood. Receptors originate from a woman younger than 30 with type 1 diabetes. Both conserved end residues are part of each CDR3. Rows give clone size only sometimes, using once, few, many, or a class for an expanded clone.

CDR3 protein: CASSVRQAMGEKLFF
clone size: few
V gene: TRBV19
J gene: TRBJ1-4

CDR3 protein: CASREGGRVTDTQYF
clone size: few
V gene: TRBV6-4
J gene: TRBJ2-3

CDR3 protein: CASSLTPRTQETQYF
clone size: few
V gene: TRBV11-2
J gene: TRBJ2-5

CDR3 protein: CASSAPGQGAFF
clone size: few
V gene: TRBV9
J gene: TRBJ1-1

CDR3 protein: CASLWTTSYEQYF
clone size: few
V gene: TRBV5-6
J gene: TRBJ2-7

CDR3 protein: CASNGDYTEAFF
clone size: NA
V gene: TRBV2
J gene: TRBJ1-1

CDR3 protein: CASSPAGVRADTQYF
clone size: few
V gene: TRBV4-3
J gene: TRBJ2-3

CDR3 protein: CAWSHLYGYTF
clone size: few
V gene: TRBV30
J gene: TRBJ1-2

CDR3 protein: CASSQGGAGGYNEQFF
clone size: NA
V gene: TRBV4-1
J gene: TRBJ2-1

CDR3 protein: CASSHRRGIGLPWEQYF
clone size: few
V gene: TRBV30
J gene: TRBJ2-7

CDR3 protein: CASSRRDRGYGYTF
clone size: few
V gene: TRBV27
J gene: TRBJ1-2